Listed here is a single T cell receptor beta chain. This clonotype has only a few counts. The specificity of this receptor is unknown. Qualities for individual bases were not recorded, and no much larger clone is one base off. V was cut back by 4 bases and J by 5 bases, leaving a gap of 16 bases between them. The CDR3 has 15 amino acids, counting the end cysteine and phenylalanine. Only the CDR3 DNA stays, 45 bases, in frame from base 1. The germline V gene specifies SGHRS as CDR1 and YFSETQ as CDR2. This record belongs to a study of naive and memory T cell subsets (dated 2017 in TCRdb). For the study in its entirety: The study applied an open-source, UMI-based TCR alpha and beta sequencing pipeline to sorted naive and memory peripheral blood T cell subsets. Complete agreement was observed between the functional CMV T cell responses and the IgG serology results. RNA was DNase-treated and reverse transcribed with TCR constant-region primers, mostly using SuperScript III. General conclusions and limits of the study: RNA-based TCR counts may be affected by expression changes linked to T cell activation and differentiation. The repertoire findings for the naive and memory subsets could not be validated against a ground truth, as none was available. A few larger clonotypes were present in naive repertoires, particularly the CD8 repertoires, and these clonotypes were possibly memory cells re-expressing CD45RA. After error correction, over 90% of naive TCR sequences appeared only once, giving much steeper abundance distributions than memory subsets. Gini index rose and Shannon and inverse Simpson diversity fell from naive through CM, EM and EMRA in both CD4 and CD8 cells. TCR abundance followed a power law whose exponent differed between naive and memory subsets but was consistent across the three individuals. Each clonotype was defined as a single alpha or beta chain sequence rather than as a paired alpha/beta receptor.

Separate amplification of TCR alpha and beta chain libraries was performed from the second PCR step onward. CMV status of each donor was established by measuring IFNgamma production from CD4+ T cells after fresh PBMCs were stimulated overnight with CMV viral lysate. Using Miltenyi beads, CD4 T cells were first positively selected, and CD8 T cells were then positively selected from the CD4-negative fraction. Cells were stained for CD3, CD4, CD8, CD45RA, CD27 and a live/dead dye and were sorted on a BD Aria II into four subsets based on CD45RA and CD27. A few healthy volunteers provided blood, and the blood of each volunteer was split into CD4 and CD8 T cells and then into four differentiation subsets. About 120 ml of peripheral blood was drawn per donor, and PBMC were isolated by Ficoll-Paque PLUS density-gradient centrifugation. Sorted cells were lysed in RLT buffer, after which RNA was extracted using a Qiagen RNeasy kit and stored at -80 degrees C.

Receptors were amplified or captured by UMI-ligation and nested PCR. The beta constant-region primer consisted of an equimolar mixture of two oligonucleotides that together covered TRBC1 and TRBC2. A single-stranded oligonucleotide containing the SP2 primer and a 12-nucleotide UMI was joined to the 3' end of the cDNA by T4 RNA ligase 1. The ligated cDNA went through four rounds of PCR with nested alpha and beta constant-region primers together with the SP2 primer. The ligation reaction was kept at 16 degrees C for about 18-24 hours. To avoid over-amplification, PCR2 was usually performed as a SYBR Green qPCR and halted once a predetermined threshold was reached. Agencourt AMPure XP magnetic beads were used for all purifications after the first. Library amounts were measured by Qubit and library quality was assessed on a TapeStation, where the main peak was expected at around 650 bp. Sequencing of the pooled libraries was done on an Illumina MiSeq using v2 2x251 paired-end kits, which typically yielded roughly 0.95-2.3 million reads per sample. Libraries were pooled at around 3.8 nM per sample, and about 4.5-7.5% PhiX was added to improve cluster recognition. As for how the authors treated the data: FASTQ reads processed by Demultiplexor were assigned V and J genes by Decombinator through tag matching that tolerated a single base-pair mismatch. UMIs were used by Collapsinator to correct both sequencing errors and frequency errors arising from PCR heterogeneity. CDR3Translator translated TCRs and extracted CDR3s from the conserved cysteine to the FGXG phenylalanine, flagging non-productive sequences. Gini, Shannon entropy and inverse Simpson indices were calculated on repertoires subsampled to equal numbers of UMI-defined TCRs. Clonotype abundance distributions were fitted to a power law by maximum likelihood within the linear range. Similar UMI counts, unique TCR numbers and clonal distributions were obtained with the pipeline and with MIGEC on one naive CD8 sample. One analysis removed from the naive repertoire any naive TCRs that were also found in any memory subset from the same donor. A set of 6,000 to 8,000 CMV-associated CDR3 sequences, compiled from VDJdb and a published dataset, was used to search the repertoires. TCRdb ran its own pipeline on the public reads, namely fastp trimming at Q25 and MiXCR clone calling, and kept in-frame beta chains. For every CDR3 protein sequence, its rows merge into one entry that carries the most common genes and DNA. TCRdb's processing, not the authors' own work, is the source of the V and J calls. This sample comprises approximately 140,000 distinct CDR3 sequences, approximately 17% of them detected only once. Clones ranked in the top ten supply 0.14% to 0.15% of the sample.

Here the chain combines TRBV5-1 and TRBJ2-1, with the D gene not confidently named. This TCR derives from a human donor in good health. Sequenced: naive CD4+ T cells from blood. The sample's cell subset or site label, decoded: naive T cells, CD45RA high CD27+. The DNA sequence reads TGCGCCAGCAGCGAGTCAGGAGCGTACAACAATGAGCAGTTCTTC. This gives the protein CASSESGAYNNEQFF.